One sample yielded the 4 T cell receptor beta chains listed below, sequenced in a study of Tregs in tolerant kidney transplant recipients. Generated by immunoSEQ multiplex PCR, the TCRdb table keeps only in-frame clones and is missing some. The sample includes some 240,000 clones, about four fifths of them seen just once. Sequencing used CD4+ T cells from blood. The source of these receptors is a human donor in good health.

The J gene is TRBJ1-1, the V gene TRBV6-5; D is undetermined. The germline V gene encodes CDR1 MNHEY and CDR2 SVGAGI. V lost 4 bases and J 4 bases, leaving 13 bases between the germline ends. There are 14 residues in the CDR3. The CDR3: CASSSPRLSTEAFF. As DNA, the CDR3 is TGTGCCAGCAGTTCCCCTCGTCTCTCCACTGAAGCTTTCTTT.

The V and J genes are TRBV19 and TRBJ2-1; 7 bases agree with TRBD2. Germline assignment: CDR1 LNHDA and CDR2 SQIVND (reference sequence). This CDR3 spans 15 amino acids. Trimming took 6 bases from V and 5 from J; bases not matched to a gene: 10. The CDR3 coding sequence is TGTGCCAGTAGGTCCTGGCTAGCGGAACACAATGAGCAGTTCTTC. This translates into CASRSWLAEHNEQFF.

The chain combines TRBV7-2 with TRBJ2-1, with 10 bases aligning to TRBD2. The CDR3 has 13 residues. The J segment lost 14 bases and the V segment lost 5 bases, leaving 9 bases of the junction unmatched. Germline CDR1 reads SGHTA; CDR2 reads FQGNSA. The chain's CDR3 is CASSPKTSGKKFF. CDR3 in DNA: TGTGCCAGCAGCCCTAAAACTAGCGGGAAGAAGTTCTTC.

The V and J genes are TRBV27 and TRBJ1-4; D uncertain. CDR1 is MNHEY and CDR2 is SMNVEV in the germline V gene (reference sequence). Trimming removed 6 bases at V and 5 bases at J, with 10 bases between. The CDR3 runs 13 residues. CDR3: CASRRKGNEKLFF. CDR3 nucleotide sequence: TGTGCCAGCAGGCGAAAGGGAAATGAAAAACTGTTTTTT.